This T cell receptor (beta chain) was sequenced for a study of blood T cell repertoires in COVID-19. Study background: T cells, B-cell-depleted T cells, or PBMCs provided the cDNA or gDNA that served as material.

Profiled with immunoSEQ multiplex PCR; TCRdb holds only in-frame clones, not every one. This sample has a few hundred thousand clones, with 70% to 90% found just once. Germline trimming cut 7 bases from V and 2 bases from J; bases unmatched to any gene: 1. The CDR3 has 12 residues. CDR1 MGHDK and CDR2 SYGVNS come from the germline V gene. This clone turned up a few times. Sequencing was performed on peripheral blood. The receptor was isolated from a man aged 55 to 70 with acute or convalescent COVID-19. The V and J genes are TRBV25-1 and TRBJ1-2, with TRBD1 identical over 7 bases. CDR3 nucleotides: TGTGCCAGCAAACAGGGGAACTATGGCTACACCTTC. Its translation is CASKQGNYGYTF.